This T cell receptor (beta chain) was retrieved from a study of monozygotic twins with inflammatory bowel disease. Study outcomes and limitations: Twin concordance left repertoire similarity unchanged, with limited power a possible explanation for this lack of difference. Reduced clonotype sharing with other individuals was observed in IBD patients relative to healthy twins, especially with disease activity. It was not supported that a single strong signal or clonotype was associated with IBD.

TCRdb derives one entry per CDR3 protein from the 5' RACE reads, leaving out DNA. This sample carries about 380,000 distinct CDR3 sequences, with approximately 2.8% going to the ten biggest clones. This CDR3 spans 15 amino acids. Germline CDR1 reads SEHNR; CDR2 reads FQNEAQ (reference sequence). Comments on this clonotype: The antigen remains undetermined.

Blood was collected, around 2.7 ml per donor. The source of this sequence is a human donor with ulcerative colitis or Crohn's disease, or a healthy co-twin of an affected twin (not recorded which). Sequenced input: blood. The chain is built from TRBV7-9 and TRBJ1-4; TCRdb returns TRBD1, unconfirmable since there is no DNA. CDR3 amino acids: CASSPWRQGGEKLFF. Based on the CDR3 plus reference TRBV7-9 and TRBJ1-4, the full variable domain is DTGVSQNPRHKITKRGQNVTFRCDPISEHNRLYWYRQTLGQGPEFLTYFQNEAQLEKSRLLSDRFSAERPKGSFSTLEIQRTEQGDSAMYLCASSPWRQGGEKLFFGSGTQLSVL.